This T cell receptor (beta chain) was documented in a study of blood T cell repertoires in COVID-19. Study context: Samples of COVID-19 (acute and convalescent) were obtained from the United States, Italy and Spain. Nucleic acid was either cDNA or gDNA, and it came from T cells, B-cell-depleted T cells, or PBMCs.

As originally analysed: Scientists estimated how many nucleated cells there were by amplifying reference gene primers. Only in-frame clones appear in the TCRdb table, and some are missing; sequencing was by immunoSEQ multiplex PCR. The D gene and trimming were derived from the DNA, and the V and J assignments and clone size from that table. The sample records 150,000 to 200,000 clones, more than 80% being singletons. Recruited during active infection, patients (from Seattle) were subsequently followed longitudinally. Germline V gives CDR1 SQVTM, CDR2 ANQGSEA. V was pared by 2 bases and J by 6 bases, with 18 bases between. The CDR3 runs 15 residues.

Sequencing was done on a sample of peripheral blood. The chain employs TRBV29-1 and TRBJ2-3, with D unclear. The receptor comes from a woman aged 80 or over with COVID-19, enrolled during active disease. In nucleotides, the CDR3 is TGCAGCGTTGAAAAATTCGGCCAGGCCCCCGATACGCAGTATTTT. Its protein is CSVEKFGQAPDTQYF.